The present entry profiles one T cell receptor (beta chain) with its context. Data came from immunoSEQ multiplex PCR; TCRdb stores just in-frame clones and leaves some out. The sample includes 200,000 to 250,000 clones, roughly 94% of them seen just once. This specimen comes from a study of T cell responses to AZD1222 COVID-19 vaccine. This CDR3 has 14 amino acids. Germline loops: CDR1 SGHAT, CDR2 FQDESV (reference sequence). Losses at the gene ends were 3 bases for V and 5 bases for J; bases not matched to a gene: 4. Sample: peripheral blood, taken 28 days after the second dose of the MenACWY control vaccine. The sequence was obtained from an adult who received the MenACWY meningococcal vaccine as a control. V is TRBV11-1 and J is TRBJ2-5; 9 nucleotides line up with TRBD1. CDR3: CASSFTGGSETQYF. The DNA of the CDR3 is TGTGCCAGCAGCTTTACAGGGGGCTCTGAGACCCAGTACTTC.